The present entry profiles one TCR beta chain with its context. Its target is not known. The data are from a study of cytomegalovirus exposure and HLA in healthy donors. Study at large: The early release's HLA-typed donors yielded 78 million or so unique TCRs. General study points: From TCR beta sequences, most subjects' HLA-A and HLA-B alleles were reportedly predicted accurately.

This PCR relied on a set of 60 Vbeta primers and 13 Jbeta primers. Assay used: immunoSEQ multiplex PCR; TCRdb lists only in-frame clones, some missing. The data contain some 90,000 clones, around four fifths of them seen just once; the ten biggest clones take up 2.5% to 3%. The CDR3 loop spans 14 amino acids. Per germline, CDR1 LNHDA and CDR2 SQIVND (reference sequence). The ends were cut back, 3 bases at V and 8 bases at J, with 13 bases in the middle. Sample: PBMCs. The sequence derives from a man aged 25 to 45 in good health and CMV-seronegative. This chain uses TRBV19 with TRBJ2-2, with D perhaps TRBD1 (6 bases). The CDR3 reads CASSMGADQGELFF. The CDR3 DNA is TGTGCCAGTAGTATGGGGGCGGACCAAGGGGAGCTGTTTTTT.